A selection of T cell receptor beta chains follows, all from one sample in a study of T cells after posttransplantation cyclophosphamide. Here immunoSEQ multiplex PCR was the method, and the copy in TCRdb shows in-frame clones only, minus some. The sample lists around 3,400 clones, approximately 80% occurring once. The material sequenced was memory CD8+ T cells sorted from blood. These receptors were obtained from a woman aged 60 to 75 in good health, CMV-negative, and a related stem cell transplant donor. The CDR3 runs from the conserved cysteine through the conserved F or W. Each record gives: CDR3 protein, CDR3 DNA, clone size, J gene, V gene, D gene. The D gene is left open where the match is weak. Clone size, where shown, is once, few, many, or a class for clones that have expanded.

CASSLGYGNEQFF,TGTGCCAGCAGCTTAGGGTACGGGAATGAGCAGTTCTTC,few,TRBJ2-1,TRBV13,-
CASKLRPFRKLFF,TGTGCCAGCAAGCTCCGTCCTTTTCGAAAACTGTTTTTT,-,TRBJ1-4,TRBV13,-
CASSSTQGDEQFF,TGTGCCAGCTCATCGACGCAGGGGGATGAGCAGTTCTTC,once,TRBJ2-1,TRBV18,TRBD1
CASSPGTGISDEKLFF,TGCGCCAGCAGCCCCGGGACAGGTATCTCGGATGAAAAACTGTTTTTT,-,TRBJ1-4,TRBV4-1,TRBD1
CASSSLGQGLPDTQYF,TGTGCCAGCAGCTCATTGGGACAGGGACTGCCAGATACGCAGTATTTT,-,TRBJ2-3,TRBV7-2,TRBD1
CASSTTPGQAGQYF,TGTGCCAGTAGTACTACCCCCGGACAGGCGGGGCAGTACTTC,large,TRBJ2-7,TRBV19,TRBD1
CASSYYSNTGELFF,TGTGCCAGCAGTTACTACTCGAACACCGGGGAGCTGTTTTTT,large,TRBJ2-2,TRBV27,-
CASSFDRGEQYF,TGTGCCAGCAGCTTTGACAGGGGCGAGCAGTACTTC,-,TRBJ2-7,TRBV11-1,TRBD1
CASSIGGGEQFF,TGTGCCAGTAGTATAGGGGGCGGTGAGCAGTTCTTC,-,TRBJ2-1,TRBV19,-
CASSPVGGSGEAFF,TGTGCCAGCAGCCCCGTGGGGGGGTCGGGTGAAGCTTTCTTT,-,TRBJ1-1,TRBV7-3,-
CASSRGYTGELFF,TGTGCCAGCAGTCGGGGGTACACCGGGGAGCTGTTTTTT,few,TRBJ2-2,TRBV28,-
CASSPQGGYTEAFF,TGTGCCAGCAGTCCCCAAGGAGGGTACACTGAAGCTTTCTTT,-,TRBJ1-1,TRBV27,-
CASVSGYTQYF,TGTGCCAGCGTGTCGGGTTATACGCAGTATTTT,-,TRBJ2-3,TRBV6-4,-
CASSLRGGSYNSPLHF,TGTGCCAGCAGCCTTAGGGGGGGCTCCTATAATTCACCCCTCCACTTT,once,TRBJ1-6,TRBV7-8,-
CASSLVLGASYGYTF,TGTGCCAGCAGCTTAGTTCTGGGGGCCAGCTATGGCTACACCTTC,-,TRBJ1-2,TRBV11-2,-
CASSEGQINYGYTF,TGTGCCAGCAGTGAGGGACAGATTAACTATGGCTACACCTTC,-,TRBJ1-2,TRBV2,TRBD1
CASGFRGLDTGELFF,TGCGCCAGCGGTTTCAGGGGGCTAGACACCGGGGAGCTGTTTTTT,-,TRBJ2-2,TRBV4-1,TRBD1
CSVPLGGSAAYNEQFF,TGCAGCGTCCCTTTGGGAGGGAGCGCCGCCTACAATGAGCAGTTCTTC,-,TRBJ2-1,TRBV29-1,TRBD2
CASSSGQGTYNSPLHF,TGTGCCAGCAGTTCGGGACAGGGGACGTATAATTCCCCCCTCCACTTT,-,TRBJ1-6,TRBV27,TRBD1
CASSFGALAGAETQYF,TGTGCCAGCAGCTTTGGTGCGCTAGCGGGAGCCGAGACCCAGTACTTC,-,TRBJ2-5,TRBV11-2,TRBD2
CASSLQYYEQFF,TGTGCCAGCAGCTTACAGTATTATGAGCAGTTCTTC,-,TRBJ2-1,TRBV28,-
CATRTGIEKLFF,TGTGCCACTCGGACAGGTATCGAAAAACTGTTTTTT,-,TRBJ1-4,TRBV19,TRBD1
CASSTSTSSSYEQYF,TGTGCCAGTAGTACGTCGACATCCAGCTCCTACGAGCAGTACTTC,large,TRBJ2-7,TRBV19,-
CASKGGVAGNQPQHF,TGTGCCAGTAAAGGAGGAGTCGCGGGCAATCAGCCCCAGCATTTT,-,TRBJ1-5,TRBV2,-
CASTLGGRGGGYTF,TGTGCCAGCACCCTAGGGGGCAGGGGCGGAGGCTACACCTTC,-,TRBJ1-2,TRBV6-5,TRBD1
CASNSQGDGYTF,TGTGCCAGCAACAGTCAGGGGGATGGCTACACCTTC,-,TRBJ1-2,TRBV9,TRBD1
CASSLWDSPDTQYF,TGTGCCAGCAGTTTATGGGACTCCCCCGATACGCAGTATTTT,-,TRBJ2-3,TRBV27,-
CASSLRDRVRGDTQYF,TGTGCCAGCAGCTTAAGAGACAGGGTCCGGGGAGATACGCAGTATTTT,once,TRBJ2-3,TRBV7-3,TRBD1
CASSSFSGYNEQFF,TGTGCCAGCAGTTCCTTTAGCGGATACAATGAGCAGTTCTTC,few,TRBJ2-1,TRBV27,-
CASSGTSGLYEQYF,TGTGCCAGCAGTGGGACTAGCGGACTGTACGAGCAGTACTTC,-,TRBJ2-7,TRBV2,TRBD2
CASSQDSSLQGNQETQYF,TGCGCCAGCAGCCAAGATTCGAGTCTGCAGGGCAATCAAGAGACCCAGTACTTC,-,TRBJ2-5,TRBV4-3,-
CAISPTGVQETQYF,TGTGCCATCAGTCCAACAGGGGTGCAAGAGACCCAGTACTTC,-,TRBJ2-5,TRBV10-3,TRBD1
CASSPTTAGSQPQHF,TGTGCCAGCAGCCCCACCACGGCAGGTTCACAGCCCCAGCATTTT,-,TRBJ1-5,TRBV5-6,-